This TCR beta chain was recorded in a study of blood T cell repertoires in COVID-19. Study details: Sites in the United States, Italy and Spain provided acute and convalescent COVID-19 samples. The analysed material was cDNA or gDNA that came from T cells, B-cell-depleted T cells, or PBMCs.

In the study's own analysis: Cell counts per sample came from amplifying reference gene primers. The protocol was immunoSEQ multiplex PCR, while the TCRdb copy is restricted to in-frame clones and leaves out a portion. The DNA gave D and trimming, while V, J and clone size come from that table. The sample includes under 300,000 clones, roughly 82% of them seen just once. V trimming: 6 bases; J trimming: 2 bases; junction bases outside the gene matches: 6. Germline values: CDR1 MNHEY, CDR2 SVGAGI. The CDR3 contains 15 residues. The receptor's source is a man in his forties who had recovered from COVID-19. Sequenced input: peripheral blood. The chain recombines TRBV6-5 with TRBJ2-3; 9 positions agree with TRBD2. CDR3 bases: TGTGCCAGCAGCTCTAGCGGGGCCTCCACAGATACGCAGTATTTT. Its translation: CASSSSGASTDTQYF.